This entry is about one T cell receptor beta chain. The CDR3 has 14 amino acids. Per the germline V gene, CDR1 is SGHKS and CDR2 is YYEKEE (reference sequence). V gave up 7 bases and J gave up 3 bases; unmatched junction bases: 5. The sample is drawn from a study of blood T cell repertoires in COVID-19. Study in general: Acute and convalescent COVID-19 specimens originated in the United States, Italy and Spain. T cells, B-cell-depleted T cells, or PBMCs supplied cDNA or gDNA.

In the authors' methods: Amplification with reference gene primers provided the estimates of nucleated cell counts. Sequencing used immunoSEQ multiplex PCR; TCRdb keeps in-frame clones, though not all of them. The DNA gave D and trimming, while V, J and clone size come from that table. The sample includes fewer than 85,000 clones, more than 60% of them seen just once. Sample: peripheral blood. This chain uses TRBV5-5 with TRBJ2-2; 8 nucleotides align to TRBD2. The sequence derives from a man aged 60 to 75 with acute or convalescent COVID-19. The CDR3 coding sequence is TGTGCCAGCCACCATAGCGGGGACACCGGGGAGCTGTTTTTT. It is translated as CASHHSGDTGELFF.